Sequencing of this T cell receptor (beta chain) was carried out in a study of PD-L1 blockade in urothelial cancer. Study summary: At some point between 2014 and 2016 therapy began: atezolizumab 1,200 mg intravenously every 3 weeks. Samples of blood were analyzed 3 weeks (second dose) and 6 weeks after treatment start. Patients had been given 0 to 3 earlier chemotherapy regimens.

There are 13 residues in the CDR3. V was clipped by 1 base and J by 1 base, with 4 bases between them. The germline gives CDR1 SNHLY, CDR2 FYNNEI. Time point specified: pretreatment peripheral blood. Profiled with immunoSEQ multiplex PCR; TCRdb holds only in-frame clones, not every one. The data contain about 63,000 clones, 80% to 90% of them singletons. The sequence came from a man aged 65 to 79 with urothelial cancer. The V gene is TRBV2, the J gene TRBJ2-5; D is unclear. This material consisted of PBMCs, taken around atezolizumab (anti-PD-L1) treatment. In nucleotides, the CDR3 is TGTGCCAGCAGTGAAGGAGTCCAAGAGACCCAGTACTTC. Translating gives CASSEGVQETQYF. Based on the CDR3 plus reference TRBV2 and TRBJ2-5, the full variable domain is EPEVTQTPSHQVTQMGQEVILRCVPISNHLYFYWYRQILGQKVEFLVSFYNNEISEKSEIFDDQFSVERPDGSNFTLKIRSTKLEDSAMYFCASSEGVQETQYFGPGTRLLVL.